This T cell receptor beta chain was captured by sequencing in a study of cytomegalovirus exposure and HLA in healthy donors. The PCR ran on 60 Vbeta and 13 Jbeta primers. The assay was immunoSEQ multiplex PCR, and TCRdb's table has in-frame clones only and misses some. The sample holds about 150,000 clones; approximately 84% are singletons and the top ten take 4% to 6%. Of note for this clone: Its antigen is undetermined.

Findings and caveats of the study: The study carried out a later analysis of TCR beta sequences. It associated some 15,000 of them with specific HLA alleles at a false discovery rate of 0.05. Differences between HLA loci emerged in a later analysis of TCR association rates, with DRB1 most and HLA-C fewest. Presence/absence analyses took donor sequencing depth as roughly uniform. In vitro checks showed that three CMV-associated chains really do target CMV antigens.

The CDR3 consists of 15 residues. J gave up 8 bases and V 0 bases, and 6 bases lay outside the gene matches. Germline V gene lookup returns CDR1 LGHNA and CDR2 YNFKEQ. The chain is built from TRBV4-2 and TRBJ2-2; 7 positions match TRBD1. The sequence was obtained from a man aged 18 to 29 in good health and CMV-seronegative. The sample taken for sequencing was PBMCs. In nucleotides, the CDR3 is TGTGCCAGCAGCCAAGAACCCAGGGGGTTTGGGGAGCTGTTTTTT. Amino acid sequence: CASSQEPRGFGELFF.